This T cell receptor (beta chain) was profiled in a study of regulatory T cells in long-lasting Graves disease. Time point of the sample: persistent/refractory GD, antithyroid drugs over 5 years with positive TRAb. From PBMCs, RNA was extracted and then used to make the TCR library. This CDR3 region has 15 residues. The V and J ends lost 4 bases and 2 bases, in that order; junction bases with no gene match: 6. Germline CDR1 reads SGHDT; CDR2 reads YYEEEE. CDR3-region Arm-PCR and iRepertoire HTBI primers produced the TCR beta libraries. Via MiXCR, TCRdb re-called the multiplex PCR reads, giving one row per CDR3 protein. The sample contains under 500,000 distinct CDR3 sequences, 20% of which appear only once.

The specimen comprised peripheral blood mononuclear cells (PBMCs), sampled when the disease was refractory, from a patient treated with antithyroid drugs. This sequence originates from a female donor with Graves disease. This rearrangement joins TRBV5-6 to TRBJ2-5, with 9 bases lining up with TRBD1. CDR3 in amino acids: CASSRRQGEQETQYF. In DNA, the CDR3 is TGTGCCAGCAGCCGTCGACAGGGGGAACAAGAGACCCAGTACTTC.